These 14 T cell receptor beta chains share one sample of origin, sequenced in a study of blood T cell repertoires in COVID-19. The protocol was immunoSEQ multiplex PCR, while the TCRdb copy is restricted to in-frame clones and leaves out a portion. The sample carries about 440,000 clones, around 89% recorded once. The sample was peripheral blood. These receptors all stem from a woman aged 50 to 60 with COVID-19, enrolled during active disease.

A single count supports this clone. V usage is TRBV15 and J usage is TRBJ2-1; TRBD2 aligns across 7 bases. In germline, CDR1 is LNHNV, CDR2 YYDKDF (reference sequence). The junction had 6 bases not matched to a gene; V was cut back by 5 bases and J by 5 bases. The CDR3 is 14 residues long. Here the CDR3 reads CATSASRGDNEQFF. The CDR3 DNA follows: TGTGCCACCAGCGCCAGCCGGGGGGACAATGAGCAGTTCTTC.

The chain combines TRBV15 with TRBJ2-3; tentatively, D is TRBD2 (6 bases). CDR3 length: 10 residues. V was shortened by 8 bases and J by 6 bases, with 6 bases between the two germline ends. CDR1 and CDR2 from the germline V gene are LNHNV and YYDKDF (reference sequence). The CDR3 sequence: CATGRDTQYF. In DNA, the CDR3 is TGTGCCACCGGGAGGGATACGCAGTATTTT.

A word on this clone: At one end, the junction sequence differs from germline, possibly due to a read error. The rearrangement joins TRBV2 to TRBJ1-2, with 9 bases lining up with TRBD1. From germline, CDR1 is SNHLY and CDR2 FYNNEI. This CDR3 is 15 amino acids long. CDR3 bases: TGTGCCAGCAGTGAATGGGGACAGGGCGACTATGACTACACCTTC. It is translated as CASSEWGQGDYDYTF.

This rearrangement joins TRBV15 to TRBJ2-1, with D perhaps TRBD2 (7 bases). The CDR3 is made up of 19 amino acids. V dropped 1 base and J dropped 3 bases, with 22 bases sitting between them. Germline values: CDR1 LNHNV, CDR2 YYDKDF (reference sequence). DNA of the CDR3: TGTGCCACCAGCAGAGGAGGGTGGGGGGGCCCTATCCTCTACAATGAGCAGTTCTTC. This sequence encodes CATSRGGWGGPILYNEQFF. The variable domain in full, with the rest retrieved from reference TRBV15 and TRBJ2-1, is DAMVIQNPRYQVTQFGKPVTLSCSQTLNHNVMYWYQQKSSQAPKLLFHYYDKDFNNEADTPDNFQSRRPNTSFCFLDIRSPGLGDTAMYLCATSRGGWGGPILYNEQFFGPGTRLTVL.

The chain carries TRBV5-1 and TRBJ2-1, with 10 bases identical to TRBD2. J lost 5 bases, V lost 6 bases, and 5 bases had no gene match. Germline-derived CDR1 and CDR2 are SGHRS and YFSETQ. The CDR3 extends over 14 amino acids. The CDR3 loop reads CASTLLAGHNEQFF. CDR3 in DNA: TGCGCCAGCACCTTACTAGCGGGACACAATGAGCAGTTCTTC.

The chain carries TRBV4-2 and TRBJ2-5; 7 nucleotides agree with TRBD2. From germline, CDR1 is LGHNA and CDR2 YNFKEQ. The CDR3 is 14 residues long. Trimming cost V 0 bases and J 6 bases; bases outside gene matches: 4. CDR3 loop: CASSQDRGEKTQYF. DNA for the CDR3: TGTGCCAGCAGCCAAGATCGGGGGGAGAAGACCCAGTACTTC.

The genes are TRBV6-1 and TRBJ1-5; TRBD1 matches at 10 bases. The CDR3 totals 15 residues. Unmatched junction bases numbered 1, after V lost 3 bases and J lost 2 bases. Per the germline V gene, CDR1 is MNHNS and CDR2 is SASEGT. The CDR3 sequence is CASSEGQGRNQPQHF. In DNA, the CDR3 is TGTGCCAGCAGTGAGGGACAGGGGCGCAATCAGCCCCAGCATTTT.

Only one count was recorded for this clone. At the DNA level, this CDR3 is encoded by other sequences in the same sample as well. The V and J genes are TRBV29-1 and TRBJ1-3; D not certain. From germline, CDR1 is SQVTM and CDR2 ANQGSEA. This CDR3 has 13 residues. With 4 bases removed from V and 0 bases from J, the gap between germline ends came to 7 bases. CDR3 residues: CSVVPFSGNTIYF. The CDR3 nucleotides are TGCAGCGTTGTCCCCTTCTCTGGAAACACCATATATTTT.

J is TRBJ1-1 and V is TRBV5-1, with a possible D match to TRBD1 (6 bases). The CDR3 extends over 15 amino acids. V shed 0 bases and J shed 1 base, with 10 bases lying between them. The germline V gene encodes CDR1 SGHRS and CDR2 YFSETQ. The CDR3 loop reads CASSLGQVTNTEAFF. The CDR3 DNA reads as TGCGCCAGCAGCTTGGGACAGGTCACGAACACTGAAGCTTTCTTT.

The CDR3 loop reads CASSPVLKGNTIYF. The CDR3 nucleotides are TGTGCCAGCAGCCCGGTTCTTAAGGGAAACACCATATATTTT. The V call is TRBV3-1 (or the pseudogene TRBV3-2), the J call TRBJ1-3, with D uncertain. Germline V gene sequence: CDR1 LGHDT, CDR2 YNNKEL (reference sequence). This CDR3 spans 14 amino acids. Between the trimmed V and J ends, which lost 4 bases and 4 bases, there was a span of 11 bases.

The V and J genes are TRBV7-9 and TRBJ1-2; the match to TRBD1 covers 7 bases. Germline CDR1 reads SEHNR; CDR2 reads FQNEAQ (reference sequence). This CDR3 comprises 15 residues. V lost 5 bases to trimming and J lost 2 bases; unmatched junction nucleotides: 8. The CDR3 region has the DNA TGTGCCAGCAGCCAGACAGGGAAGTCGAACTATGGCTACACCTTC. Its protein is CASSQTGKSNYGYTF. Complete variable domain (other parts from reference TRBV7-9 and TRBJ1-2): DTGVSQNPRHKITKRGQNVTFRCDPISEHNRLYWYRQTLGQGPEFLTYFQNEAQLEKSRLLSDRFSAERPKGSFSTLEIQRTEQGDSAMYLCASSQTGKSNYGYTFGSGTRLTVV.

This clone appeared a few times. The V gene is TRBV27, the J gene TRBJ2-5; 9 bases line up with TRBD1. The CDR3 has 16 residues. The trim removed 2 bases at V and 5 bases at J, leaving 9 bases unmatched. The germline gives CDR1 MNHEY, CDR2 SMNVEV (reference sequence). This CDR3 reads CASSLESGQGMETQYF. As DNA, the CDR3 is TGTGCCAGCAGTTTAGAAAGTGGACAGGGGATGGAGACCCAGTACTTC.

This clone was seen a single time. The genes are TRBV7-2 and TRBJ1-6; D perhaps matches TRBD1 (6 bases). The germline V and J ends were trimmed by 3 bases and 6 bases, with 9 bases remaining between them. Germline V gives CDR1 SGHTA, CDR2 FQGNSA. The CDR3 is 14 amino acids. In nucleotides, the CDR3 is TGTGCCAGCAGCTTTAGGGGGAGTAATTCACCCCTCCACTTT. Translation: CASSFRGSNSPLHF.

The gene calls are TRBV6-5 and TRBJ1-4; TRBD1 is a possible D gene (5 bases). Germline lookup yields CDR1 MNHEY and CDR2 SVGAGI. The CDR3 covers 13 residues. The ends were cut back, 7 bases at V and 8 bases at J, with 14 bases in the middle. CDR3 protein: CASMGGVKEKLFF. The DNA of the CDR3 is TGTGCCAGCATGGGAGGGGTAAAGGAAAAACTGTTTTTT.